The present T cell receptor (beta chain) was sequenced within a study of T cell repertoires in cytomegalovirus infection. As for the study in general: Public TCR beta signatures provided an indication of both CMV infection and a matching HLA type. Study-level results: Adding up the frequency of public TCR beta families identified people who carried CMV plus the relevant HLA. CMV-specific TCR beta clonotypes restricted by HLA-C dominated the ex vivo response.

With respect to this clonotype: Its antigen is as yet unknown.

The CDR3 loop spans 15 amino acids. V lost 6 bases, J lost 0 bases, and 14 bases lay in between. Germline CDR1 is SQVTM and CDR2 is ANQGSEA. TCRdb processed the reads anew with MiXCR; each CDR3 protein has one entry. The sample lists roughly 230,000 distinct CDR3 sequences; 15% to 20% were seen once. This chain links TRBV29-1 with TRBJ2-2; D is ambiguous. What was sequenced was CD8+ T cells from PBMCs. The clonotype was recovered from a human donor in good health (CMV status not recorded). Some clones in this sample may be carry-over from other donors' samples. The CDR3 loop reads CSVPSQGANTGELFF. The CDR3 coding sequence is TGCAGCGTCCCTTCCCAAGGAGCGAACACCGGGGAGCTGTTTTTT.